This is a list of T cell receptor beta chains from one sample in a study of cytomegalovirus exposure and HLA in healthy donors. The data were produced by immunoSEQ multiplex PCR, yet TCRdb's version contains in-frame clones alone and is incomplete. The sample yields over 150,000 clones, 82% seen once. Input material: PBMCs. All receptors derive from a boy aged 2 to 10 in good health and CMV-seronegative. Both conserved end residues are part of each CDR3. The D gene is left open where the match is weak. Clone sizes are given selectively: once, few, many, or a class where the clone is expanded.

abundance: NA; v_gene: TRBV18; j_gene: TRBJ1-1; d_gene: TRBD1; CDR3aa: CASSETGGGREAFF; CDR3nt: TGTGCCAGCTCAGAGACAGGGGGCGGTCGGGAAGCTTTCTTT
abundance: few; v_gene: TRBV11-2; j_gene: TRBJ1-2; d_gene: TRBD1; CDR3aa: CASSLAMTGPGGYTF; CDR3nt: TGTGCCAGCAGCTTGGCCATGACAGGGCCGGGAGGCTACACCTTC
abundance: NA; v_gene: TRBV4-2; j_gene: TRBJ2-2; d_gene: TRBD2; CDR3aa: CASSQSLAGGNANTGELFF; CDR3nt: TGTGCCAGCAGCCAATCATTAGCGGGGGGTAACGCGAACACCGGGGAGCTGTTTTTT
abundance: NA; v_gene: TRBV7-2; j_gene: TRBJ1-2; d_gene: NA; CDR3aa: CASSLAGGGYTF; CDR3nt: TGTGCCAGCAGCTTAGCAGGGGGTGGCTACACCTTC
abundance: NA; v_gene: TRBV9; j_gene: TRBJ1-1; d_gene: NA; CDR3aa: CASSVSDRTEAFF; CDR3nt: TGTGCCAGCAGCGTATCGGACAGAACTGAAGCTTTCTTT
abundance: NA; v_gene: TRBV7-2; j_gene: TRBJ2-7; d_gene: TRBD2; CDR3aa: CASTLVASGRYEQYF; CDR3nt: TGTGCCAGCACCCTAGTCGCTAGCGGGAGGTACGAGCAGTACTTC
abundance: NA; v_gene: TRBV27; j_gene: TRBJ2-3; d_gene: TRBD1; CDR3aa: CASLGQGGTDTQYF; CDR3nt: TGTGCCAGTTTAGGACAGGGCGGAACAGATACGCAGTATTTT
abundance: NA; v_gene: TRBV19; j_gene: TRBJ1-2; d_gene: TRBD1; CDR3aa: CASRATGWDPYGYTF; CDR3nt: TGTGCCAGTAGGGCGACAGGGTGGGACCCTTATGGCTACACCTTC
abundance: NA; v_gene: TRBV6-6; j_gene: TRBJ1-6; d_gene: NA; CDR3aa: CASGVGPWSPLHF; CDR3nt: TGTGCCAGCGGGGTGGGGCCGTGGTCACCCCTCCACTTT
abundance: NA; v_gene: TRBV6-6; j_gene: TRBJ1-5; d_gene: TRBD1; CDR3aa: CASTPLLGQGILPQHF; CDR3nt: TGTGCCAGCACACCCTTATTGGGACAGGGGATTTTGCCCCAGCATTTT
abundance: few; v_gene: TRBV19; j_gene: TRBJ1-2; d_gene: NA; CDR3aa: CASSIDGNDYGYTF; CDR3nt: TGTGCCAGTAGTATCGACGGGAATGACTATGGCTACACCTTC
abundance: once; v_gene: TRBV23-1; j_gene: TRBJ1-6; d_gene: NA; CDR3aa: CASSQSPAGLHF; CDR3nt: TGCGCCAGCAGTCAATCTCCGGCGGGACTCCACTTT
abundance: NA; v_gene: TRBV4-3; j_gene: TRBJ1-3; d_gene: TRBD1; CDR3aa: CASSRYDRGTGNTIYF; CDR3nt: TGCGCCAGCAGCCGATACGACAGGGGAACTGGAAACACCATATATTTT
abundance: NA; v_gene: TRBV30; j_gene: TRBJ2-1; d_gene: NA; CDR3aa: CAWNGLGEQFF; CDR3nt: TGTGCCTGGAATGGACTTGGTGAGCAGTTCTTC
abundance: NA; v_gene: TRBV5-4; j_gene: TRBJ2-5; d_gene: TRBD2; CDR3aa: CASSSRGGQETQYF; CDR3nt: TGTGCCAGCAGCTCCCGCGGGGGCCAAGAGACCCAGTACTTC
abundance: NA; v_gene: TRBV27; j_gene: TRBJ2-7; d_gene: NA; CDR3aa: CASSSLTPFYEQYF; CDR3nt: TGTGCCAGCAGTAGCCTCACTCCCTTCTACGAGCAGTACTTC
abundance: NA; v_gene: TRBV7-6; j_gene: TRBJ2-1; d_gene: NA; CDR3aa: CASGRNHYNEQFF; CDR3nt: TGTGCCAGCGGCCGCAACCACTACAATGAGCAGTTCTTC
abundance: NA; v_gene: TRBV2; j_gene: TRBJ2-7; d_gene: NA; CDR3aa: CASRIGHWKGGEQYF; CDR3nt: TGTGCCAGCAGGATCGGACACTGGAAGGGGGGGGAGCAGTACTTC